The 14 T cell receptor beta chains presented below share a single source sample, sequenced in a study of PD-1 blockade in classical Hodgkin lymphoma. Each patient experienced a relapse that followed autologous stem cell transplantation, and brentuximab vedotin exposure varied. Assay used: immunoSEQ multiplex PCR; TCRdb lists only in-frame clones, some missing. Here the sample spans 12,000 or so clones, around three quarters being singletons. The starting material was peripheral blood mononuclear cells (PBMCs), obtained at baseline. These receptors were collected from a human donor with classical Hodgkin lymphoma.

V usage is TRBV5-6 and J usage is TRBJ1-4, with D uncertain. The germline V gene has CDR1 SGHDT and CDR2 YYEEEE. The CDR3 consists of 15 residues. With 0 bases removed from V and 0 bases from J, the gap between germline ends came to 6 bases. This chain's CDR3 is CASSLGGSTNEKLFF. CDR3 nucleotide sequence: TGTGCCAGCAGCTTGGGTGGGTCAACTAATGAAAAACTGTTTTTT.

Only a few counts were recorded for this clone. This chain links TRBV28 with TRBJ2-7; possibly TRBD1 for D (5 bases). The CDR3 is made up of 14 amino acids. Trimming cost V 6 bases and J 7 bases, with 19 bases left between them. In germline, CDR1 is MDHEN, CDR2 SYDVKM. CDR3 sequence (DNA): TGTGCCAGCAGGACCAAGCTAGGGGCCAGTGAGCAGTACGTC. Translation gives CASRTKLGASEQYV.

The chain combines TRBV9 with TRBJ2-1; D may be TRBD1 or TRBD2 (5 bases each). From germline, CDR1 is SGDLS and CDR2 YYNGEE. V lost 3 bases and J 7 bases, leaving 20 bases between the germline ends. The CDR3 is 16 amino acids. Written as DNA, the CDR3 is TGTGCCAGCAGCGCCGTGGGACGCCGGTCCCTAAATGAGCAGTTCTTC. Translating it yields CASSAVGRRSLNEQFF.

This clone was picked up one time. The DNA is left out, because the CDR3 cannot be placed on it with certainty; the CDR3 is given as TCRdb lists it. The chain carries TRBV21-1 and TRBJ2-7; the D call of TRBD2 is as the table states it, not checked on the DNA. TRBV21-1 is reported as a pseudogene. The CDR3 length is 19 residues, termini included. The CDR3 sequence: CASSKVGGTSSTSAYEQYF.

This chain joins TRBV6-4 and TRBJ1-5; D ambiguous. Trimming took 5 bases from V and 10 from J, leaving 15 bases between them. This CDR3 region has 13 residues. Germline CDR1 MRHNA, CDR2 SNTAGT. The CDR3 sequence is CASSPEKDGPQHF. The CDR3, as DNA: TGTGCCAGCAGTCCCGAGAAAGACGGTCCCCAGCATTTT.

The chain couples TRBV7-8 to TRBJ2-7; the match to TRBD1 covers 8 bases. The CDR3 extends over 12 amino acids. In germline, CDR1 is SGHVS, CDR2 FQNEAQ. V was pared by 0 bases and J by 9 bases, with 1 base of the junction left unmatched. The CDR3 region is CASSLAGQVQYF. CDR3 coding DNA: TGTGCCAGCAGCTTAGCGGGACAGGTGCAGTACTTC. Combining the CDR3 with reference TRBV7-8 and TRBJ2-7 gives the whole variable domain GAGVSQSPRYKVAKRGQDVALRCDPISGHVSLFWYQQALGQGPEFLTYFQNEAQLDKSGLPSDRFFAERPEGSVSTLKIQRTQQEDSAVYLCASSLAGQVQYFGPGTRLTVT.

The gene calls are TRBV7-2 and TRBJ2-3; D gene ambiguous. The V end was cut by 1 base, the J end by 2 bases, with 10 bases between. CDR1 is SGHTA, CDR2 FQGNSA, per germline. This CDR3 comprises 15 residues. The CDR3 is CASSLGGGVTDTQYF. The CDR3 DNA is TGTGCCAGCAGCTTAGGTGGCGGAGTCACAGATACGCAGTATTTT. The whole variable domain, remainder taken from reference TRBV7-2 and TRBJ2-3, is GAGVSQSPSNKVTEKGKDVELRCDPISGHTALYWYRQSLGQGLEFLIYFQGNSAPDKSGLPSDRFSAERTGGSVSTLTIQRTQQEDSAVYLCASSLGGGVTDTQYFGPGTRLTVL.

As DNA, the CDR3 is TGTGCCAGCAGCTTGTCTATCCGGGACACAGATACGCAGTATTTT. It encodes CASSLSIRDTDTQYF. The chain carries TRBV5-6 and TRBJ2-3, with D perhaps matching TRBD2 (5 bases). The CDR3 is 15 residues long. Trimming stripped 1 base from V and 2 bases from J, with 11 bases between. The germline V gene has CDR1 SGHDT and CDR2 YYEEEE.

This chain connects TRBV7-2 to TRBJ1-6; 7 nucleotides align to TRBD1. This CDR3 region has 18 residues. With 0 bases clipped from V and 1 base from J, the junction kept 6 bases outside the gene matches. Looked up from germline, CDR1 is SGHTA and CDR2 is FQGNSA. CDR3 loop: CASSLAGGPFSYNSPLHF. The CDR3 DNA reads TGTGCCAGCAGCTTAGCAGGGGGCCCCTTTTCCTATAATTCACCCCTCCACTTT.

The rearrangement uses TRBV5-1 and TRBJ2-2, with TRBD2 matching 7 bases. The CDR3 contains 15 residues. Germline V CDR1 and CDR2: SGHRS, YFSETQ. The junction had 4 bases not matched to a gene; V was cut back by 4 bases and J by 1 base. The chain's CDR3 is CASSPGTKNTGELFF. Here the CDR3 DNA reads TGCGCCAGCAGCCCTGGGACTAAGAACACCGGGGAGCTGTTTTTT.

The chain uses TRBV4-3 and TRBJ2-7; 8 bases line up with TRBD2. Trimming at V came to 5 bases and at J to 7 bases, leaving 13 bases not matched to a gene. Per the germline V gene, CDR1 is LGHNA and CDR2 is YSLEER. CDR3 size: 15 residues. The CDR3 sequence: CASSNDLVAGREQYF. CDR3 nucleotides: TGCGCCAGCAGCAATGACTTGGTAGCGGGACGGGAGCAGTACTTC.

The chain employs TRBV6-5 and TRBJ1-4; 7 bases line up with TRBD1. CDR3 length equals 15 residues. Germline assignment: CDR1 MNHEY and CDR2 SVGAGI. The junction had 8 bases not matched to a gene; V was cut back by 6 bases and J by 4 bases. The CDR3 loop reads CASRAGTDINEKLFF. The CDR3 bases are TGTGCCAGCAGGGCCGGGACAGACATTAATGAAAAACTGTTTTTT.

In this sample, this clone turned up once. The chain carries TRBV5-6 and TRBJ2-3, with unresolved D. CDR3 length: 13 amino acids. Germline V lookup: CDR1 SGHDT, CDR2 YYEEEE. V lost 3 bases to trimming and J lost 2 bases, with 7 bases between them. This CDR3 is CASSWGNTDTQYF. In DNA form, the CDR3 reads TGTGCCAGCAGCTGGGGTAACACAGATACGCAGTATTTT. Looking up the rest from reference TRBV5-6 and TRBJ2-3 gives the full variable domain: DAGVTQSPTHLIKTRGQQVTLRCSPKSGHDTVSWYQQALGQGPQFIFQYYEEEERQRGNFPDRFSGHQFPNYSSELNVNALLLGDSALYLCASSWGNTDTQYFGPGTRLTVL.

This clone was recorded once. This chain connects TRBV7-8 to TRBJ1-5, with D uncertain. In germline, CDR1 is SGHVS, CDR2 FQNEAQ. CDR3 length equals 13 residues. The germline V and J ends were trimmed by 1 base and 11 bases, with 12 bases remaining between them. CDR3 loop: CASSLVEDSTQHF. As DNA, the CDR3 is TGTGCCAGCAGCTTAGTCGAGGATTCGACCCAGCATTTT. Looking up the rest from reference TRBV7-8 and TRBJ1-5 gives the full variable domain: GAGVSQSPRYKVAKRGQDVALRCDPISGHVSLFWYQQALGQGPEFLTYFQNEAQLDKSGLPSDRFFAERPEGSVSTLKIQRTQQEDSAVYLCASSLVEDSTQHFGDGTRLSIL.